The present TCR beta chain was sequenced within a study of tumor-infiltrating lymphocytes in localized non-small cell lung cancer. Points from the study as a whole: Each assay used a separate piece of the same tissue.

The repertoire was sequenced with immunoSEQ multiplex PCR; TCRdb's copy has only in-frame clones and lacks some. The table has about 13,000 clones, 75% to 85% seen once. J gave up 2 bases and V 5 bases, and 8 bases lay outside the gene matches. Germline assignment: CDR1 LNHDA and CDR2 SQIVND (reference sequence). This CDR3 spans 16 amino acids. This clone was observed a few times. Its cognate antigen is unknown. V is TRBV19 and J is TRBJ2-2; 7 nucleotides line up with TRBD1. The sample taken for sequencing was lung tumor tissue. The source is a human donor with non-small cell lung cancer. The DNA of the CDR3 is TGTGCCAGTAGTCCCCAGACAGGGAAAAACACCGGGGAGCTGTTTTTT. Protein: CASSPQTGKNTGELFF. Full variable domain (remainder filled in from reference TRBV19 and TRBJ2-2): DGGITQSPKYLFRKEGQNVTLSCEQNLNHDAMYWYRQDPGQGLRLIYYSQIVNDFQKGDIAEGYSVSREKKESFPLTVTSAQKNPTAFYLCASSPQTGKNTGELFFGEGSRLTVL.